The source of this TCR beta chain is a study of CD8+CD57+ T cells in acquired aplastic anemia. Whole-study context: The average for DNA from sorted CD4+ and CD8+ cells was about 2.9 ug.

Concerning this clonotype: Its matching antigen is unknown.

General study findings and limits: CD8+ Simpson's diversity in patients was not significantly different from that in controls. Twenty-nine shared CD8+ CDR3s appeared highly expressed within patients' immunodominant clones.

Per germline, CDR1 SQVTM and CDR2 ANQGSEA. The CDR3 consists of 13 residues. The ends lost 4 bases at V and 6 bases at J; junction bases unmatched: 4. Genomic DNA acted as the template from which TCR beta VDJ combination and CDR3 sequence profiling were carried out. Each CDR3 protein gets one entry after TCRdb re-called the reads with MiXCR. The data show some 170,000 distinct CDR3 sequences, with around 48% seen just once and around 1.1% held by the top ten. Sequenced patients had shown CD8+CD57+ cell expansion by flow cytometry. Patients were treatment-naive when blood was sampled. Material: sorted CD4+, CD8+, or CD8+CD57+ T cells (not recorded which) from PBMCs. The V and J genes are TRBV29-1 and TRBJ2-2, with 8 bases lining up with TRBD1. The receptor's source is a human donor with aplastic anemia. CDR3 DNA: TGCAGCGTTGGAACAGGGGGAGCCGGGGAGCTGTTTTTT. This sequence encodes CSVGTGGAGELFF.